The 12 T cell receptor beta chains in this list originate from one sample, sequenced in a study of blood T cell repertoires in COVID-19. Sequenced by immunoSEQ multiplex PCR; TCRdb stores in-frame clones only, minus some. The sample holds 95,000 or so clones, less than 85% seen once. The sample comprised peripheral blood. The receptors derive from a human donor in a cohort sampled during active COVID-19.

The chain uses TRBV19 and TRBJ1-2; 8 positions match TRBD1. The CDR3 length is 15 residues. Trimming took 5 bases from V and 4 from J; bases not matched to a gene: 9. CDR1 is LNHDA, CDR2 SQIVND, per germline (reference sequence). The CDR3 is CASSDNRGGSYGYTF. The CDR3 DNA reads as TGTGCCAGTAGTGATAACAGGGGGGGCAGCTATGGCTACACCTTC.

The V gene is TRBV3-1 (or the pseudogene TRBV3-2), the J gene TRBJ1-6; 8 bases agree with TRBD1. The CDR3 is 17 residues long. The germline V gene encodes CDR1 LGHDT and CDR2 YNNKEL (reference sequence). The junction had 11 bases not matched to a gene; V was cut back by 2 bases and J by 8 bases. The DNA of the CDR3 is TGTGCCAGCAGCCAACCCACAGGGGGGGCCTTGGATTCACCCCTCCACTTT. Amino acids: CASSQPTGGALDSPLHF.

The chain uses TRBV28 and TRBJ1-5, with a tentative D call TRBD1 (6 bases). The CDR3 has 15 amino acids. Trimming pared 1 base from V and 1 base from J, leaving 8 bases between. CDR1 is MDHEN and CDR2 is SYDVKM in the germline V gene. The CDR3 nucleotides read TGTGCCAGCAGTTTATTCGGGACAAGCAATCAGCCCCAGCATTTT. It translates to CASSLFGTSNQPQHF.

This clone showed up just once. The rearrangement links TRBV11-2 to TRBJ1-2; D is possibly TRBD1 (6 bases). The ends were cut back, 2 bases at V and 7 bases at J, with 11 bases in the middle. Germline V gives CDR1 SGHAT, CDR2 FQNNGV. The CDR3 is 13 amino acids. The CDR3 region is CASSLPGGPGYTF. The CDR3 region has the DNA TGTGCCAGCAGCTTACCCGGGGGGCCTGGCTACACCTTC.

The rearrangement uses TRBV6-5 and TRBJ1-2; D might be TRBD1 (5 bases). CDR3 length: 15 residues. V shed 0 bases and J shed 1 base, with 9 bases lying between them. From germline, CDR1 is MNHEY and CDR2 SVGAGI. The CDR3 protein is CASSYSSRVNYGYTF. CDR3 bases: TGTGCCAGCAGTTACTCAAGCAGGGTTAACTATGGCTACACCTTC.

The chain carries TRBV10-3 and TRBJ2-3; TRBD2 matches at 14 bases. CDR3 length: 14 residues. V gave up 10 bases and J gave up 9 bases; unmatched junction bases: 9. The germline CDR1 and CDR2 sequences are ENHRY and SYGVKD. Written as DNA, the CDR3 is TGTGCCACCGGGACTAGCGGGAGAGGTCGGACGCAGTATTTT. Protein product: CATGTSGRGRTQYF.

The gene calls are TRBV5-1 and TRBJ2-3, with D maybe TRBD2 (6 bases). The CDR3 has 16 residues. Germline V gene lookup returns CDR1 SGHRS and CDR2 YFSETQ. Trimming shortened V by 2 bases and J by 2 bases, and 15 bases separated the two germline ends. The DNA for the CDR3 is TGCGCCAGCAGCTTAGGAGGGAATACAGTCACAGATACGCAGTATTTT. Translation: CASSLGGNTVTDTQYF.

This clone was seen a single time. This chain connects TRBV19 to TRBJ1-4, with unresolved D. Germline V CDR1 and CDR2: LNHDA, SQIVND (reference sequence). There are 14 residues in the CDR3. The V end lost 3 bases, the J end lost 4 bases, and 9 bases lay between the germline ends. Here the CDR3 DNA reads TGTGCCAGTAGTATTTCGCGGGGTAATGAAAAACTGTTTTTT. Protein sequence: CASSISRGNEKLFF. Looking up the rest from reference TRBV19 and TRBJ1-4 gives the full variable domain: DGGITQSPKYLFRKEGQNVTLSCEQNLNHDAMYWYRQDPGQGLRLIYYSQIVNDFQKGDIAEGYSVSREKKESFPLTVTSAQKNPTAFYLCASSISRGNEKLFFGSGTQLSVL.

The J gene is TRBJ2-7, the V gene TRBV6-5; the match to TRBD2 covers 7 bases. The J segment lost 3 bases and the V segment lost 2 bases, leaving 7 bases of the junction unmatched. This CDR3 contains 15 residues. Germline V gene sequence: CDR1 MNHEY, CDR2 SVGAGI. The CDR3 here is CASSYASGRVYEQYF. Here the CDR3 DNA reads TGTGCCAGCAGTTACGCTAGCGGTCGCGTCTACGAGCAGTACTTC.

For this clone: The same CDR3 is also encoded by other DNA sequences in this sample. The chain uses TRBV11-3 and TRBJ2-7, with D uncertain. V lost 0 bases and J lost 3, with 6 bases in between. From germline, CDR1 is SGHNT and CDR2 YENEEA. CDR3 length: 13 amino acids. The CDR3 DNA reads TGTGCCAGCAGCTTAGATTCCAGCTACGAGCAGTACTTC. This sequence encodes CASSLDSSYEQYF.

The chain uses TRBV24-1 and TRBJ2-3; D gene ambiguous. The germline gives CDR1 KGHDR, CDR2 SFDVKD. Deletions cut 4 bases from V and 1 base from J, with 8 bases between. The CDR3 length is 14 residues. CDR3 in DNA: TGTGCCACCAGTGACCCCGGTGGCACAGATACGCAGTATTTT. The encoded protein is CATSDPGGTDTQYF.

The chain combines TRBV3-1 (or the pseudogene TRBV3-2) with TRBJ2-7; TRBD2 matches 10 bases. Per the germline V gene, CDR1 is LGHDT and CDR2 is YNNKEL (reference sequence). After removal of 0 bases from V and 6 bases from J, the junction contained 5 bases not matched to a gene. The CDR3 runs 15 residues. The CDR3 DNA sequence: TGTGCCAGCAGCCAAGACGCCAGACTAGCGGGCGAGCAGTACTTC. Translated: CASSQDARLAGEQYF.